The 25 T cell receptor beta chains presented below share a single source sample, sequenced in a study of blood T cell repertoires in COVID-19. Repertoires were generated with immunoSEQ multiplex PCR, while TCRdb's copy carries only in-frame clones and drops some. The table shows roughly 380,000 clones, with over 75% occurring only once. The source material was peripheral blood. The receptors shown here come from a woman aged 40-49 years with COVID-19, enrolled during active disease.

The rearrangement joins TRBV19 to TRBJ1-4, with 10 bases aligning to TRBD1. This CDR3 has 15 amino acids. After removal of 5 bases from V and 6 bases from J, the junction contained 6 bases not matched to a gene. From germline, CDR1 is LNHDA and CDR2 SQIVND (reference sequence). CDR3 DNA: TGTGCCAGTAGTTCATGGACAGGGGGTTATGAAAAACTGTTTTTT. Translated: CASSSWTGGYEKLFF.

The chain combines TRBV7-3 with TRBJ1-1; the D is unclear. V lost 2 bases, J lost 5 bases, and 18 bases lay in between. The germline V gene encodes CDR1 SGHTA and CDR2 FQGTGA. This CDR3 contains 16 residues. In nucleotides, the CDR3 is TGTGCCAGCAGCTTACGCCCCTTACGGGGAGGGACTGAAGCTTTCTTT. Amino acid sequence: CASSLRPLRGGTEAFF.

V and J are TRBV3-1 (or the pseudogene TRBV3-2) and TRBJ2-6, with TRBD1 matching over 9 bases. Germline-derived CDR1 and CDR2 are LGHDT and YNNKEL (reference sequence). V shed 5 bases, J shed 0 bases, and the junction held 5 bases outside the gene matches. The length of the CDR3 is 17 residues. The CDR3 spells CASSVGTGFSGANVLTF. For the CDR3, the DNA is TGTGCCAGCAGCGTCGGGACAGGGTTCTCTGGGGCCAACGTCCTGACTTTC.

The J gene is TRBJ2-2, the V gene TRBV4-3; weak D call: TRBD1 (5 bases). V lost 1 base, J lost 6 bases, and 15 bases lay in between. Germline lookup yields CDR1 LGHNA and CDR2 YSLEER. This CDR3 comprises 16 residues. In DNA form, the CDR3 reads TGCGCCAGCAGCCAAGGAGAACTCGAAGGGGCCGGGGAGCTGTTTTTT. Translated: CASSQGELEGAGELFF.

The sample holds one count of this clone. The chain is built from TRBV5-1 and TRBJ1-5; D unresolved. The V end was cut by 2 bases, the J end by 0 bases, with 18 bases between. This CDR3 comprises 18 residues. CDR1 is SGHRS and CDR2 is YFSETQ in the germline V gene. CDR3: CASSLDRWRWYSNQPQHF. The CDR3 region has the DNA TGCGCCAGCAGCTTAGATCGTTGGAGGTGGTATAGCAATCAGCCCCAGCATTTT.

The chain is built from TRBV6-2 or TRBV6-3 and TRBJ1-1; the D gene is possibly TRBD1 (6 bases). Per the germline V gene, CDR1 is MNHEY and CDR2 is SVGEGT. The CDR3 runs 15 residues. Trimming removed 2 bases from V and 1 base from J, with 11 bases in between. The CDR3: CASSYTYRANTEAFF. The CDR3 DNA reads TGTGCCAGCAGTTACACCTACAGGGCGAACACTGAAGCTTTCTTT.

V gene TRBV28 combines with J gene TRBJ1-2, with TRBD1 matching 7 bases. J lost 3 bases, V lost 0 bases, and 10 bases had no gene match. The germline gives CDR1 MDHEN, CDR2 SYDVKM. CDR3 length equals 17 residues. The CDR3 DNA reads TGTGCCAGCAGTTTATGGTCCCCACAGGGGCCGTACTATGGCTACACCTTC. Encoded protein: CASSLWSPQGPYYGYTF.

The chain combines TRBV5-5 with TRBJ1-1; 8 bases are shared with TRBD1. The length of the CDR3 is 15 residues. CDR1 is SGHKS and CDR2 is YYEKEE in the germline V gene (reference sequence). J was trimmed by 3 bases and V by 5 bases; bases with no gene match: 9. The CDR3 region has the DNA TGTGCCAGCAGGCTGAGACAGGGGACAGACACTGAAGCTTTCTTT. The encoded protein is CASRLRQGTDTEAFF.

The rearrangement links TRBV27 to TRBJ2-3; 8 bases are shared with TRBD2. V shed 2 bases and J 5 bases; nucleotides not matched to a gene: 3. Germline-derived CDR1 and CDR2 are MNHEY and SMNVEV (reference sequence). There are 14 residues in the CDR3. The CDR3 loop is CASSLAGGVDTQYF. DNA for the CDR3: TGTGCCAGCAGTTTAGCGGGGGGCGTAGATACGCAGTATTTT.

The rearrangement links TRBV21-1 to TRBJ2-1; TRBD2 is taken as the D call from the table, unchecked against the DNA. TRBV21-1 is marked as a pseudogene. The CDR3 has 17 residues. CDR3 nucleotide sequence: TGTGCCAGCACCCATAGCGGGGCCCTGAGCTCCTACAATGAGCAGTTCTTC. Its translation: CASTHSGALSSYNEQFF.

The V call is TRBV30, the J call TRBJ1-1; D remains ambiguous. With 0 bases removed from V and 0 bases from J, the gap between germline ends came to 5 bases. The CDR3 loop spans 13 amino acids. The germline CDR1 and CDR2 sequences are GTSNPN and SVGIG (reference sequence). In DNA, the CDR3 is TGTGCCTGGAGTGTACAAGTGAACACTGAAGCTTTCTTT. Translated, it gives CAWSVQVNTEAFF.

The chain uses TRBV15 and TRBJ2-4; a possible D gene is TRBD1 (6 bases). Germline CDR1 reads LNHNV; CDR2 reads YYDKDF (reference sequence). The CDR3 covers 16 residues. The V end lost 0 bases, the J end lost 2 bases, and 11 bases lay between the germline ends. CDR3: CATSRDLGASKNIQYF. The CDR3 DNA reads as TGTGCCACCAGCAGAGATTTGGGGGCCTCCAAAAACATTCAGTACTTC.

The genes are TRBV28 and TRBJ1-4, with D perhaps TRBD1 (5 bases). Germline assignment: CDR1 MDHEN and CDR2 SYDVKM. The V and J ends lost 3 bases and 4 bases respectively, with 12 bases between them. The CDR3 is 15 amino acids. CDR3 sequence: CASSFPGVLNEKLFF. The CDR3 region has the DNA TGTGCCAGCAGTTTTCCGGGGGTTCTTAATGAAAAACTGTTTTTT.

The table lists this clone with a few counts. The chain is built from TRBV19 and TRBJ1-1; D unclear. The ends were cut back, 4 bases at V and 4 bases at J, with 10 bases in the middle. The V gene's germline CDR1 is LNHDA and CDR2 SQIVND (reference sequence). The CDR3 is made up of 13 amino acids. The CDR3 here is CASSTQRGTEAFF. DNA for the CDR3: TGTGCCAGTAGTACCCAACGGGGCACTGAAGCTTTCTTT.

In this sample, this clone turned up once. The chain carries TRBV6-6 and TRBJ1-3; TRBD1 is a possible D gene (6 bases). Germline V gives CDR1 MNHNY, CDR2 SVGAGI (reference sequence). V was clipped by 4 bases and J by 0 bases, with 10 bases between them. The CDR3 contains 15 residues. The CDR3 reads CASSFTGTSGNTIYF. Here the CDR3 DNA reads TGTGCCAGCAGTTTTACAGGGACCTCTGGAAACACCATATATTTT.

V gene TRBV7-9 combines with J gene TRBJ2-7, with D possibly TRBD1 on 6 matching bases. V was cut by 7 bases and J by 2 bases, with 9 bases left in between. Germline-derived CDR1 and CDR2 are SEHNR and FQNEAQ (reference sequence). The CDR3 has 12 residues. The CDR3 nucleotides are TGTGCCAGCACTAGGACAGCCTACGAGCAGTACTTC. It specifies CASTRTAYEQYF.

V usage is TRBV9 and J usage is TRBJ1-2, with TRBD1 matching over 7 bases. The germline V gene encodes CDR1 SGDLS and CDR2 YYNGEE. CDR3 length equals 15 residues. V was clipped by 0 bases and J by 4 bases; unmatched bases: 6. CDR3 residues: CASSVVGGAIYGYTF. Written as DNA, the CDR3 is TGTGCCAGCAGCGTAGTAGGGGGCGCGATCTATGGCTACACCTTC.

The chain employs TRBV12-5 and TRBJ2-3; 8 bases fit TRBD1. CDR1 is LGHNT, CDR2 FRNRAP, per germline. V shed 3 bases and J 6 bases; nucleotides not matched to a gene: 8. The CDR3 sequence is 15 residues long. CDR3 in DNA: TGTGCTAGTGGTTTAGGGCAGGGGGCATCTGATACGCAGTATTTT. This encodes CASGLGQGASDTQYF.

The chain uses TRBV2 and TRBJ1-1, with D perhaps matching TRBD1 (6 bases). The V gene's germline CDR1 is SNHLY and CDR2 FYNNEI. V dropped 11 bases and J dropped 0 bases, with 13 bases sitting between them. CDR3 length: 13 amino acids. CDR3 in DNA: TGTGCCTCAGCTCGACAGGTGAACACTGAAGCTTTCTTT. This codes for CASARQVNTEAFF.

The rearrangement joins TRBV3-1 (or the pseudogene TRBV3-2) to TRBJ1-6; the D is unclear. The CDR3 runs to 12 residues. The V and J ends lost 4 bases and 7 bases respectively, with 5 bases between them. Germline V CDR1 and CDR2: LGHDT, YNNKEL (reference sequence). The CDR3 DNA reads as TGTGCCAGCAGCCGCCGGAATTCACCCCTCCACTTT. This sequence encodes CASSRRNSPLHF.

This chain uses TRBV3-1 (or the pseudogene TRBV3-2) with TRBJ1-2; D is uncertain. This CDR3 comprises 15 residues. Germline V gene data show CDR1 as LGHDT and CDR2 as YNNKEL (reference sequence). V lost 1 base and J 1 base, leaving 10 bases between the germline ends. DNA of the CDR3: TGTGCCAGCAGCCAAGGAGGGCGAGATAACTATGGCTACACCTTC. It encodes CASSQGGRDNYGYTF.

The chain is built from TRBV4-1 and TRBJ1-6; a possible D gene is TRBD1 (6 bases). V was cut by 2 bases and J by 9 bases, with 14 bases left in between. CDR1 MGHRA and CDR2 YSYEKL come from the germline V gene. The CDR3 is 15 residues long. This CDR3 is CASSQQDSRGSPLHF. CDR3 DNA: TGCGCCAGCAGCCAACAGGACAGTAGGGGTTCACCCCTCCACTTT.

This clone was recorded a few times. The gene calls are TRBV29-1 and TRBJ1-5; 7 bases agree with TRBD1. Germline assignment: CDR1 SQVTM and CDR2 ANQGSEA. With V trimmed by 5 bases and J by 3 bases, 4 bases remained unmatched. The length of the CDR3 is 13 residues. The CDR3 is CSVQGTDNQPQHF. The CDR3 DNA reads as TGCAGCGTTCAAGGGACAGACAATCAGCCCCAGCATTTT.

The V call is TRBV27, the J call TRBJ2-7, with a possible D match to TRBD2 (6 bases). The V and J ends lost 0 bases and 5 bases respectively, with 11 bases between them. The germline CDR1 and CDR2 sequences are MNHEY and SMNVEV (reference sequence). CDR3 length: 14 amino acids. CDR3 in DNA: TGTGCCAGCAGTTTATCCGGGGGTGGAAACGAGCAGTACTTC. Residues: CASSLSGGGNEQYF.

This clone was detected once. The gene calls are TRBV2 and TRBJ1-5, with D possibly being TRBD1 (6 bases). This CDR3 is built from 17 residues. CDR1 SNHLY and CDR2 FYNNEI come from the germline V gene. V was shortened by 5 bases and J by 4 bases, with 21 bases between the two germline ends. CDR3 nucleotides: TGTGCCAGCAGTTCCCTGGGGGCCGCCGGGATTAATCAGCCCCAGCATTTT. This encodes CASSSLGAAGINQPQHF.